Shown below are 21 T cell receptor beta chains from a single sample sequenced in a study of blood T cell repertoires in COVID-19. Assay used: immunoSEQ multiplex PCR; TCRdb lists only in-frame clones, some missing. The repertoire consists of some 62,000 clones, with roughly 80% occurring once and the leading ten covering around 3.7%. The sequenced sample was PBMCs or T cells enriched from blood (not recorded which). Source of these receptors: a woman between 35 and 50 years old with acute COVID-19.

The genes are TRBV25-1 and TRBJ1-2, with D unclear. This CDR3 comprises 14 residues. Trimming shortened V by 4 bases and J by 4 bases, and 13 bases separated the two germline ends. CDR1 MGHDK and CDR2 SYGVNS come from the germline V gene. The CDR3 coding sequence is TGTGCCAGCAGTGGTCTGAGGTTCTCCTATGGCTACACCTTC. Protein sequence: CASSGLRFSYGYTF.

By its share, this clone is medium-sized. The rearrangement uses TRBV12-3 or TRBV12-4 and TRBJ1-4; no clear D. V was pared by 7 bases and J by 7 bases, with 7 bases between. The CDR3 contains 11 residues. The CDR3 bases are TGTGCCAGCACCCCGGGTGAAAAACTGTTTTTT. It yields the protein CASTPGEKLFF.

The chain has TRBV4-1 and TRBJ2-2, with 11 bases identical to TRBD1. The germline gives CDR1 MGHRA, CDR2 YSYEKL. The CDR3 has 15 residues. With 6 bases clipped from V and 6 bases from J, the junction kept 6 bases outside the gene matches. The chain's CDR3 is CASRPPGQGAGELFF. As DNA, the CDR3 is TGCGCCAGCAGGCCTCCGGGACAGGGGGCCGGGGAGCTGTTTTTT.

This clone occurred a few times. The rearrangement links TRBV11-2 to TRBJ2-3; 9 nucleotides align to TRBD2. V lost 7 bases, J lost 8 bases, and 10 bases stayed unmatched. From germline, CDR1 is SGHAT and CDR2 FQNNGV. The CDR3 sequence is 14 residues long. CDR3 coding DNA: TGTGCCAGCAACCCACGCGCGGGAGGGGGTACGCAGTATTTT. Encoded protein: CASNPRAGGGTQYF.

This sequence joins TRBV28 and TRBJ1-2; D is ambiguous. CDR3 length equals 15 residues. V lost 6 bases and J 0 bases, leaving 14 bases between the germline ends. Germline V gives CDR1 MDHEN, CDR2 SYDVKM. The CDR3 DNA reads as TGTGCCAGCAGGACATATTGGTCTCCTAACTATGGCTACACCTTC. Protein sequence: CASRTYWSPNYGYTF.

This clone was recorded only once. The rearrangement joins TRBV7-2 to TRBJ2-2; weak D call: TRBD2 (6 bases). The CDR3 contains 14 residues. Germline CDR1 SGHTA, CDR2 FQGNSA. Deletions cut 5 bases from V and 2 bases from J, with 9 bases between. Here the CDR3 DNA reads TGTGCCAGCAGCGGGACTCCAAACACCGGGGAGCTGTTTTTT. Its translation is CASSGTPNTGELFF.

The J gene is TRBJ2-5, the V gene TRBV5-1, with TRBD1 as a possible D gene (8 bases). Trimming shortened V by 4 bases and J by 5 bases, and 18 bases separated the two germline ends. Per the germline V gene, CDR1 is SGHRS and CDR2 is YFSETQ. The CDR3 has 15 amino acids. The DNA of the CDR3 is TGCGCCAGCAGCGGGGAGGGGACAGGAGGGGAGACCCAGTACTTC. Its translation: CASSGEGTGGETQYF.

The V and J genes are TRBV19 and TRBJ1-1, with D perhaps TRBD1 (5 bases). The CDR3 runs 17 residues. V was trimmed by 3 bases and J by 6 bases, leaving 23 bases between them. CDR1 is LNHDA and CDR2 is SQIVND in the germline V gene (reference sequence). The CDR3 loop reads CASSIGAFVVSGSEAFF. Written as DNA, the CDR3 is TGTGCCAGTAGTATTGGGGCCTTTGTGGTCAGTGGCTCTGAAGCTTTCTTT.

This rearrangement joins TRBV27 to TRBJ2-7; 8 nucleotides match TRBD1. This CDR3 is 14 amino acids long. The V gene end was trimmed by 0 bases and the J gene end by 6 bases; junction bases not matched to a gene: 4. Per the germline V gene, CDR1 is MNHEY and CDR2 is SMNVEV (reference sequence). The DNA for the CDR3 is TGTGCCAGCAGTTTATCGGCAGGGGGCCGCGAGCAGTACGTC. Amino acid sequence: CASSLSAGGREQYV.

This clone was detected only once. The chain uses TRBV2 and TRBJ2-3, with 11 bases lining up with TRBD2. There are 15 residues in the CDR3. Germline loops: CDR1 SNHLY, CDR2 FYNNEI. V lost 6 bases and J lost 1; bases outside the gene matches: 3. In nucleotides, the CDR3 is TGTGCCAGCAGACAACTAGCGGGAGGCACAGATACGCAGTATTTT. It translates to CASRQLAGGTDTQYF.

This clone is labeled medium-sized. The V gene is TRBV7-9, the J gene TRBJ1-5; 8 nucleotides line up with TRBD1. V lost 4 bases and J lost 0; bases outside the gene matches: 8. The CDR3 covers 17 residues. The germline gives CDR1 SEHNR, CDR2 FQNEAQ (reference sequence). In nucleotides, the CDR3 is TGTGCCAGCAGCTCATCCACAGGGGGATCTAGCAATCAGCCCCAGCATTTT. This sequence encodes CASSSSTGGSSNQPQHF. The variable domain in full, completed from reference TRBV7-9 and TRBJ1-5, reads DTGVSQNPRHKITKRGQNVTFRCDPISEHNRLYWYRQTLGQGPEFLTYFQNEAQLEKSRLLSDRFSAERPKGSFSTLEIQRTEQGDSAMYLCASSSSTGGSSNQPQHFGDGTRLSIL.

The chain combines TRBV5-1 with TRBJ1-5, with a possible D match to TRBD1 (6 bases). CDR1 SGHRS and CDR2 YFSETQ come from the germline V gene. Trimming cost V 4 bases and J 0 bases, with 11 bases left between them. The CDR3 contains 15 residues. For the CDR3, the DNA is TGCGCCAGCAGCCCGGACAGCTATAGCAATCAGCCCCAGCATTTT. Protein product: CASSPDSYSNQPQHF. Drawing the rest from reference TRBV5-1 and TRBJ1-5, the complete variable domain is KAGVTQTPRYLIKTRGQQVTLSCSPISGHRSVSWYQQTPGQGLQFLFEYFSETQRNKGNFPGRFSGRQFSNSRSEMNVSTLELGDSALYLCASSPDSYSNQPQHFGDGTRLSIL.

V usage is TRBV4-2 and J usage is TRBJ2-3; 9 bases match TRBD2. V shed 0 bases and J 3 bases; nucleotides not matched to a gene: 16. This CDR3 region has 20 residues. The germline V gene encodes CDR1 LGHNA and CDR2 YNFKEQ. CDR3: CASSQDFSGGTVARTDTQYF. The CDR3 region has the DNA TGTGCCAGCAGCCAAGATTTCAGCGGGGGGACAGTGGCTCGGACAGATACGCAGTATTTT.

This sequence joins TRBV28 and TRBJ2-2; 11 bases map to TRBD2. This CDR3 contains 16 residues. CDR1 and CDR2 (germline): MDHEN, SYDVKM. Trimming took 6 bases from V and 4 from J; bases not matched to a gene: 7. The CDR3, as DNA: TGTGCCAGCAGAGAAGGACTAGCGGGTTTCACCGGGGAGCTGTTTTTT. It translates to CASREGLAGFTGELFF. The full variable domain, with the rest looked up from reference TRBV28 and TRBJ2-2, is DVKVTQSSRYLVKRTGEKVFLECVQDMDHENMFWYRQDPGLGLRLIYFSYDVKMKEKGDIPEGYSVSREKKERFSLILESASTNQTSMYLCASREGLAGFTGELFFGEGSRLTVL.

This chain joins TRBV28 and TRBJ1-5; 9 bases match TRBD1. The CDR3 contains 16 residues. V trimming: 6 bases; J trimming: 0 bases; junction bases outside the gene matches: 6. CDR1 and CDR2 from the germline V gene are MDHEN and SYDVKM. The chain's CDR3 is CASRTGTGYSNQPQHF. CDR3 in DNA: TGTGCCAGCAGAACCGGGACAGGGTATAGCAATCAGCCCCAGCATTTT.

This chain links TRBV14 with TRBJ2-3, with 8 bases matching TRBD2. The CDR3 extends over 15 amino acids. Germline lookup yields CDR1 SGHDN and CDR2 FVKESK. With V trimmed by 0 bases and J by 4 bases, 3 bases remained unmatched. For the CDR3, the DNA is TGTGCCAGCAGCCAAGATGGAGCGGGGGCAGATACGCAGTATTTT. It encodes CASSQDGAGADTQYF.

This clone was detected only a few times. V gene TRBV21-1 combines with J gene TRBJ1-2; the table's D call, TRBD1, has no DNA check behind it. TRBV21-1 represents a pseudogene. The CDR3 has 15 amino acids. CDR3 sequence (DNA): TGTGCCAGCAGCAACGACCCGACAGGGATTGCATGCTACACCTTC. It yields the protein CASSNDPTGIACYTF.

This chain uses TRBV11-2 with TRBJ2-2, with D perhaps matching TRBD2 (6 bases). The length of the CDR3 is 14 residues. Deletions cut 2 bases from V and 6 bases from J, with 10 bases between. Germline assignment: CDR1 SGHAT and CDR2 FQNNGV. CDR3 in amino acids: CASSLTGAPGELFF. The CDR3 DNA reads as TGTGCCAGCAGCTTAACGGGAGCACCCGGGGAGCTGTTTTTT.

The gene calls are TRBV7-3 and TRBJ2-5, with 10 bases lining up with TRBD1. The CDR3 contains 14 residues. The V segment lost 5 bases and the J segment 3 bases; nucleotides outside the gene matches: 3. Per the germline V gene, CDR1 is SGHTA and CDR2 is FQGTGA. In DNA, the CDR3 is TGTGCCAGCAGCCCGACAGGGGGCAAAGAGACCCAGTACTTC. Translating gives CASSPTGGKETQYF.

The chain has TRBV6-5 and TRBJ2-3; D not certain. Trimming removed 0 bases at V and 6 bases at J, with 10 bases between. The CDR3 extends over 14 amino acids. The germline CDR1 and CDR2 sequences are MNHEY and SVGAGI. CDR3 sequence: CASSYSIAGDTQYF. In DNA form, the CDR3 reads TGTGCCAGCAGTTACTCGATAGCCGGGGATACGCAGTATTTT.

The V gene is TRBV1, the J gene TRBJ1-6; the table's TRBD1 call for D was not verified on the DNA. TRBV1 is a listed pseudogene. This CDR3 comprises 17 residues. CDR3 sequence: CTSSHLGGSSYNSPLHF. The DNA for the CDR3 is TGCACCAGCAGCCACTTAGGGGGAAGCTCCTATAATTCACCCCTCCACTTT.